The 17 T cell receptor beta chains listed next were all sequenced from one sample in a study of beta chain features in type 1 diabetes. Study-level findings and limits: Moderate yet significant TCRB CDR3 shortening was seen in Type 1 diabetes patients in all four CD4+ subsets.

No antigen is known for these receptors. Reverse transcription of all isolated RNA meant that expressed TCRB transcripts were sequenced. The repertoire was sequenced with immunoSEQ multiplex PCR; TCRdb's copy has only in-frame clones and lacks some. The data hold some 70,000 clones, with roughly 50% observed a single time. The material sequenced was central memory CD4+ T cells from blood. The receptors shown here come from a man aged 25 to 40 with type 1 diabetes.

This clone was detected once. The J gene is TRBJ2-3, the V gene TRBV27; TRBD2 matches 7 bases. The germline CDR1 and CDR2 sequences are MNHEY and SMNVEV (reference sequence). The length of the CDR3 is 14 residues. V gave up 5 bases and J gave up 5 bases; unmatched junction bases: 7. The CDR3 spells CASSQAGWGDTQYF. The CDR3 DNA sequence: TGTGCCAGCAGTCAAGCGGGATGGGGAGATACGCAGTATTTT.

This clone was detected once. The chain is built from TRBV2 and TRBJ2-3; tentative D call: TRBD2 (6 bases). The CDR3 totals 13 residues. V was shortened by 4 bases and J by 6 bases, with 11 bases between the two germline ends. The germline gives CDR1 SNHLY, CDR2 FYNNEI. The CDR3 loop is CASSGEAGDTQYF. The CDR3 DNA follows: TGTGCCAGCAGTGGGGAGGCAGGCGATACGCAGTATTTT.

This clone was detected only a few times. V usage is TRBV2 and J usage is TRBJ2-3; no definite D call. V shed 4 bases and J shed 1 base, with 3 bases lying between them. In germline, CDR1 is SNHLY, CDR2 FYNNEI. The CDR3 spans 12 residues. The CDR3 here is CASSVGTDTQYF. The CDR3 nucleotides read TGTGCCAGCAGTGTAGGCACAGATACGCAGTATTTT.

On this clone: Other DNA sequences from this sample encode an identical CDR3 as well. The V and J genes are TRBV2 and TRBJ2-1; possible D gene TRBD1, 6 bases. Germline-derived CDR1 and CDR2 are SNHLY and FYNNEI. The ends were cut back, 3 bases at V and 6 bases at J, with 6 bases in the middle. This CDR3 contains 12 residues. The CDR3 reads CASSEDSNEQFF. CDR3 bases: TGTGCCAGCAGTGAGGACAGCAATGAGCAGTTCTTC. Complete variable domain (other parts from reference TRBV2 and TRBJ2-1): EPEVTQTPSHQVTQMGQEVILRCVPISNHLYFYWYRQILGQKVEFLVSFYNNEISEKSEIFDDQFSVERPDGSNFTLKIRSTKLEDSAMYFCASSEDSNEQFFGPGTRLTVL.

J is TRBJ1-3 and V is TRBV6-6; D ambiguous. V was trimmed by 7 bases and J by 3 bases, leaving 10 bases between them. Looked up from germline, CDR1 is MNHNY and CDR2 is SVGAGI (reference sequence). The CDR3 totals 13 residues. CDR3 coding DNA: TGTGCCAGCACCAAAGTAGTTGGAAACACCATATATTTT. Amino acid sequence: CASTKVVGNTIYF.

This clone was found a few times. The V gene is TRBV11-1, the J gene TRBJ2-7; 7 bases align to TRBD1. V gave up 8 bases and J gave up 3 bases; unmatched junction bases: 7. Germline-derived CDR1 and CDR2 are SGHAT and FQDESV (reference sequence). This CDR3 is 13 amino acids long. This CDR3 is CASGDSALYEQYF. The CDR3 DNA sequence: TGTGCCAGCGGGGACAGCGCGCTCTACGAGCAGTACTTC. Combining the CDR3 with reference TRBV11-1 and TRBJ2-7 gives the whole variable domain EAEVAQSPRYKITEKSQAVAFWCDPISGHATLYWYRQILGQGPELLVQFQDESVVDDSQLPKDRFSAERLKGVDSTLKIQPAELGDSAMYLCASGDSALYEQYFGPGTRLTVT.

The gene calls are TRBV6-6 and TRBJ1-2; 8 bases match TRBD1. The germline CDR1 and CDR2 sequences are MNHNY and SVGAGI (reference sequence). The CDR3 length is 16 residues. Germline trimming cut 7 bases from V and 3 bases from J; bases unmatched to any gene: 13. The CDR3 loop is CASTASGDRRYYGYTF. CDR3 bases: TGTGCCAGCACCGCATCCGGGGACAGGCGCTACTATGGCTACACCTTC.

This clone was counted only a few times. V gene TRBV7-9 combines with J gene TRBJ2-7, with 11 nucleotides matching TRBD1. CDR1 SEHNR and CDR2 FQNEAQ come from the germline V gene (reference sequence). The CDR3 spans 14 residues. With 1 base clipped from V and 5 bases from J, the junction kept 1 base outside the gene matches. In DNA form, the CDR3 reads TGTGCCAGCAGCTTAGGGACAGGGGGCCACGAGCAGTACTTC. This encodes CASSLGTGGHEQYF.

This chain links TRBV6-5 with TRBJ1-2; TRBD1 might be the D (6 bases). The CDR3 is 13 amino acids. With 2 bases removed from V and 6 bases from J, the gap between germline ends came to 10 bases. Germline CDR1 is MNHEY and CDR2 is SVGAGI. CDR3 nucleotide sequence: TGTGCCAGCAGTTACCAGGGGTTGAATGGCTACACCTTC. It encodes CASSYQGLNGYTF.

V usage is TRBV14 and J usage is TRBJ2-1; D call uncertain. Looked up from germline, CDR1 is SGHDN and CDR2 is FVKESK. The CDR3 is 14 residues long. Trimming pared 0 bases from V and 8 bases from J, leaving 11 bases between. The CDR3 bases are TGTGCCAGCAGCCAAGATTGGCGGAAAGATGAGCAGTTCTTC. Amino acid sequence: CASSQDWRKDEQFF.

This chain joins TRBV30 and TRBJ2-2; possibly TRBD2 for D (6 bases). The CDR3 loop spans 13 amino acids. The germline gives CDR1 GTSNPN, CDR2 SVGIG (reference sequence). The V end lost 4 bases, the J end lost 6 bases, and 12 bases lay between the germline ends. The CDR3 reads CAWNRLVAGELFF. The CDR3 DNA follows: TGTGCCTGGAACCGACTAGTGGCCGGGGAGCTGTTTTTT.

This clone showed up just once. The CDR3 reads CASTITGGAIETQYF. For the CDR3, the DNA is TGTGCCAGCACCATAACCGGTGGGGCGATAGAGACCCAGTACTTC. The chain links TRBV5-6 to TRBJ2-5; tentative D call: TRBD1 (5 bases). CDR1 and CDR2 from the germline V gene are SGHDT and YYEEEE. Trimming removed 6 bases at V and 4 bases at J, with 19 bases between. CDR3 length: 15 residues.

V and J are TRBV5-1 and TRBJ1-4; TRBD1 agrees at 9 bases. V lost 4 bases, J lost 8 bases, and 3 bases stayed unmatched. Looked up from germline, CDR1 is SGHRS and CDR2 is YFSETQ. The CDR3 is made up of 13 amino acids. The CDR3 nucleotides are TGCGCCAGCAGCGGGGACAGGGTCGAAAAACTGTTTTTT. It encodes CASSGDRVEKLFF.

This rearrangement joins TRBV4-1 to TRBJ2-3, with TRBD1 identical over 9 bases. Germline V lookup: CDR1 MGHRA, CDR2 YSYEKL. V lost 4 bases to trimming and J lost 4 bases; unmatched junction nucleotides: 21. CDR3 length: 20 amino acids. Here the CDR3 DNA reads TGCGCCAGCAGCCCATCAAGACTGACGGGGGACAGGGTAAGGGCAGATACGCAGTATTTT. It yields the protein CASSPSRLTGDRVRADTQYF.

J is TRBJ2-3 and V is TRBV4-1, with 14 bases matching TRBD2. The V segment lost 5 bases and the J segment 6 bases; nucleotides outside the gene matches: 4. The CDR3 is made up of 15 amino acids. The germline V gene encodes CDR1 MGHRA and CDR2 YSYEKL. The CDR3 bases are TGCGCCAGCAGCAGGGGACTAGCGGGAGTGGATACGCAGTATTTT. It translates to CASSRGLAGVDTQYF.

This clone has just one count. The CDR3 reads CDMASGRDNEQFF. The CDR3 DNA reads TGCGACATGGCCAGCGGGAGGGACAATGAGCAGTTCTTC. The rearrangement joins TRBV5-1 to TRBJ2-1; TRBD2 agrees at 10 bases. From germline, CDR1 is SGHRS and CDR2 YFSETQ. The CDR3 totals 13 residues.

This clone was seen a handful of times. CDR3 region: CASSPTSGALYEQFF. The CDR3 DNA is TGTGCCAGCAGCCCCACTAGCGGGGCCCTTTACGAGCAGTTCTTC. The V call is TRBV28, the J call TRBJ2-1; 10 positions agree with TRBD2. Trimming at V came to 6 bases and at J to 10 bases, leaving 12 bases not matched to a gene. CDR1 and CDR2 from the germline V gene are MDHEN and SYDVKM. The CDR3 totals 15 residues.